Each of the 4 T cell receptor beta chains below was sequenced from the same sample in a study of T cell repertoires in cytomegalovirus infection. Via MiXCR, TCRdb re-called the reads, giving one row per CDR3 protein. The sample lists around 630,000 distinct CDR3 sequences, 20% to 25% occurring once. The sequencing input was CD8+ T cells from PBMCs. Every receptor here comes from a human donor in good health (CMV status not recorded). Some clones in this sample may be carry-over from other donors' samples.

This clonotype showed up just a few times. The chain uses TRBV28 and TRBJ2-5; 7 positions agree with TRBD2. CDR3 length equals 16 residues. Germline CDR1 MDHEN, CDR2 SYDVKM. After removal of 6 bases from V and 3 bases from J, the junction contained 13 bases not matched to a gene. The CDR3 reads CASRDPWGGVKETQYF. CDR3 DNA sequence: TGTGCCAGCAGGGATCCATGGGGGGGGGTCAAAGAGACCCAGTACTTC. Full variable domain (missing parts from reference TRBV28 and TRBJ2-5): DVKVTQSSRYLVKRTGEKVFLECVQDMDHENMFWYRQDPGLGLRLIYFSYDVKMKEKGDIPEGYSVSREKKERFSLILESASTNQTSMYLCASRDPWGGVKETQYFGPGTRLLVL.

CDR3 nucleotide sequence: TGTGCCAGCAGTTTTAGCCGGGACTGGAATCAGCCCCAGCATTTT. Translated, it gives CASSFSRDWNQPQHF. The J gene is TRBJ1-5, the V gene TRBV27; D may be TRBD1 (5 bases). This CDR3 has 15 amino acids. Trimming pared 3 bases from V and 4 bases from J, leaving 13 bases between. Germline CDR1 reads MNHEY; CDR2 reads SMNVEV (reference sequence).

In DNA form, the CDR3 reads TGCGCCAGCGGAGCGGAGTGGGCCTACGAGCAGTACTTC. As protein: CASGAEWAYEQYF. The chain recombines TRBV10-1 with TRBJ2-7, with D perhaps TRBD2 (5 bases). The germline CDR1 and CDR2 sequences are WNHNN and SYGVQD (reference sequence). This CDR3 has 13 residues. Trimming took 8 bases from V and 2 from J, leaving 13 bases between them.

CDR3 nucleotides: TGTGCCAGCAGCCTCGATAGACAGGGGGCGAATACCCGAGCCAAAAACATTCAGTACTTC. Its translation: CASSLDRQGANTRAKNIQYF. The genes are TRBV3-1 and TRBJ2-4; the match to TRBD1 covers 10 bases. V dropped 4 bases and J dropped 0; count of bases not matched to a gene: 15. The V gene's germline CDR1 is LGHDT and CDR2 YNNKEL (reference sequence). This CDR3 region has 20 residues.